This entry is about one T cell receptor (beta chain). Its antigen is not known. Read coverage stops 3 residues before the CDR3 terminus; the germline J gene supplies the remainder. TCRdb's copy holds only in-frame clones and misses some; the assay was immunoSEQ multiplex PCR. The sample yields tens of thousands of clones, without any singletons. Of CVID subjects, some 15 were female and 25 to 30 male, mean age about 40. These data come from a study of T cell clonality in common variable immunodeficiency. Study-level findings and limits: Patient heterogeneity in the CVID cohort limited correlations between repertoire features and clinical complications. Common variable immunodeficiency TCR beta sequences reportedly had fewer deletions and N-nucleotide insertions.

The CDR3 is 12 residues long. V lost 5 bases and J lost 10; bases outside the gene matches: 1. Germline lookup yields CDR1 MNHEY and CDR2 SVGEGT. The specimen sequenced was peripheral blood mononuclear cells. This chain links TRBV6-2 or TRBV6-3 with TRBJ1-6; 8 bases match TRBD1. The clonotype comes from a human donor with common variable immunodeficiency. The CDR3 protein is CASSRQGSPLHF. CDR3 DNA, as far as it was read: TGTGCCAGCAGTCGACAGGGGTCACCC.